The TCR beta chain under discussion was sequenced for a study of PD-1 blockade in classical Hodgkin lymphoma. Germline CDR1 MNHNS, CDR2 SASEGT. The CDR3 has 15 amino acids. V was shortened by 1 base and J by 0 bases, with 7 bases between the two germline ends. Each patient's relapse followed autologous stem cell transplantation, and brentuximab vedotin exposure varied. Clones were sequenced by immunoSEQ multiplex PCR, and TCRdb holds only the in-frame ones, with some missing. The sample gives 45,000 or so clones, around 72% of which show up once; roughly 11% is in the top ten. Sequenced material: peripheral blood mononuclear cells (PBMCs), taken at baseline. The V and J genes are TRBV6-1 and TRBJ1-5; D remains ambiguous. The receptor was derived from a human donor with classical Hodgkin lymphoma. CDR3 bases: TGTGCCAGCAGTGAAGGCGGAGTTAGCAATCAGCCCCAGCATTTT. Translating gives CASSEGGVSNQPQHF.